This T cell receptor (beta chain) was profiled in a study of identical twins. Overall study results and limits: There was more out-of-frame TCR alpha sharing in monozygotic twins than models estimated. Twins' excess sharing was less marked for out-of-frame beta sequences.

This clonotype showed up just a few times. What it binds is not known. Carrying unique molecular identifiers, the cDNA also gained a universal primer site through template switching. TCRdb redid the calling of the 5' RACE reads with MiXCR, one entry per CDR3 protein. The sample yields 450,000 or so distinct CDR3 sequences, less than 20% seen once. The V gene end was trimmed by 4 bases and the J gene end by 1 base; junction bases not matched to a gene: 1. Germline CDR1 SEHNR, CDR2 FQNEAQ (reference sequence). The CDR3 runs to 15 residues. The chain couples TRBV7-9 to TRBJ2-3, with 11 bases fitting TRBD2. This TCR was sampled from a man aged 45-65 years in good health. Sequencing used naive T cells sorted from blood. The CDR3 protein is CASSSTSGGTDTQYF. The CDR3 DNA follows: TGTGCCAGCAGCTCGACTAGCGGGGGCACAGATACGCAGTATTTT.